The TCR beta chain described here comes from a study of OX40 agonist ivuxolimab in advanced cancers. In the study overall: Head and neck, renal cell, melanoma or hepatocellular carcinoma were the cancers that dose-escalation patients had. Three partial responders included one hepatocellular carcinoma patient and two cutaneous melanoma patients.

A few counts support this clone. Sequenced by immunoSEQ multiplex PCR; TCRdb stores in-frame clones only, minus some. The data contain 55,000 to 70,000 clones, 70% to 90% of them singletons. The sample in question was CD4+ or CD8+ T cells sorted from blood, obtained in a trial of the OX40 agonist ivuxolimab. This clonotype originated in an adult with an advanced solid tumor such as melanoma, head and neck, liver or kidney cancer.

The CDR3, as DNA: TGTGCCAGCAGCGTAGAGGCCCTGCGGGGAGAGACCCAGTACTTC. This translates into CASSVEALRGETQYF. The chain joins TRBV9 to TRBJ2-5; D is perhaps TRBD2 (6 bases). The CDR3 length is 15 residues. Germline V gives CDR1 SGDLS, CDR2 YYNGEE. Trimming stripped 0 bases from V and 4 bases from J, with 13 bases between.